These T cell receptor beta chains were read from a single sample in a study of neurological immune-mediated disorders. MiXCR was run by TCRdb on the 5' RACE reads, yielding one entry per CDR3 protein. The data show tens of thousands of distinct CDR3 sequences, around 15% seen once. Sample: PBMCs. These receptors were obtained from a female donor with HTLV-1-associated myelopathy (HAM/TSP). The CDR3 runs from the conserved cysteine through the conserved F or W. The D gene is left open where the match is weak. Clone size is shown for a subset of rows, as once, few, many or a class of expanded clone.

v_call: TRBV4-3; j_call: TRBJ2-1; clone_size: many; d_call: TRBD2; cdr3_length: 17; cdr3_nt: TGCGCCAGCAGCCAGGGCCGACTAGCGGGGATGTACAATGAGCAGTTCTTC; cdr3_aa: CASSQGRLAGMYNEQFF
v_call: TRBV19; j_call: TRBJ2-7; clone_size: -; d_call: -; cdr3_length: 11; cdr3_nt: TGTGCCAGTAGTATGGACTACGAGCAGTACTTC; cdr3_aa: CASSMDYEQYF
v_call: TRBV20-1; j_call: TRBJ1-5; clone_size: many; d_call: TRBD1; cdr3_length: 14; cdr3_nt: TGCAGTGCGGTGGACAGGGGAAGGAATCAGCCCCAGCATTTT; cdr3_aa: CSAVDRGRNQPQHF
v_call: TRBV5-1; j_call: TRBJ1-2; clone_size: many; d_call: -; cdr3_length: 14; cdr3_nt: TGCGCCAGCAGCCCCGTCTGGGATAACTATGGCTACACCTTC; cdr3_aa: CASSPVWDNYGYTF
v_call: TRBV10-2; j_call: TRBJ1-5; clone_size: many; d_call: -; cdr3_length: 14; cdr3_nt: TGCGCCAGCAGTGAGTCAACAGGGAGTCAGCCCCAGCATTTT; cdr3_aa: CASSESTGSQPQHF
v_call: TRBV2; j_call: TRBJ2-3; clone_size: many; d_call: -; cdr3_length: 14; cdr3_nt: TGTGCCAGCAGCGCCTATCGGGACACAGATACGCAGTATTTT; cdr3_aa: CASSAYRDTDTQYF
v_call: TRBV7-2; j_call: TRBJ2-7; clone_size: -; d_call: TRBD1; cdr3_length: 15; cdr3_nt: TGTGCCAGCAGCCTTGGGGACAGGGTGTTCCACGAGCAGTACTTC; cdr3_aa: CASSLGDRVFHEQYF
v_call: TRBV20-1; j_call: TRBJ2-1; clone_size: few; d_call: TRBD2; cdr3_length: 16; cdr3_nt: TGCAGTGCTAGAGGTCAAGCGGGGGACATATACAATGAGCAGTTCTTC; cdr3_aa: CSARGQAGDIYNEQFF
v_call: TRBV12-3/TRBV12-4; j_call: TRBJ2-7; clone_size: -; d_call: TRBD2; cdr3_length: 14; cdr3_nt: TGTGCCAGCAGAAGATCTAGCGGGGGCTACGAGCAGTACTTC; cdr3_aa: CASRRSSGGYEQYF
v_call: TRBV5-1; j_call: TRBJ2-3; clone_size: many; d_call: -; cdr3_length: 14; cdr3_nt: TGCGCCAGCAGCTTGGCCGAAGTCACAGATACGCAGTATTTT; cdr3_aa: CASSLAEVTDTQYF
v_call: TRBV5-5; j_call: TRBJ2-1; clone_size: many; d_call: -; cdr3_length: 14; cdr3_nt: TGTGCCAGCAGTTCCCATGGAAGATACGATGAGCAGTTCTTC; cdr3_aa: CASSSHGRYDEQFF
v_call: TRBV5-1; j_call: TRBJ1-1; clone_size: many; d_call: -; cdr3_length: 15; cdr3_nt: TGCGCCAGCAGCTTGGAGGGGAGTACAAACACTGAAGCTTTCTTT; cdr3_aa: CASSLEGSTNTEAFF
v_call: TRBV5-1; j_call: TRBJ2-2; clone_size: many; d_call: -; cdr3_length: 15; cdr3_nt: TGCGCCAGCAGCTTGGAGACAGGGAACACCGGGGAGCTGTTTTTT; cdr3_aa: CASSLETGNTGELFF
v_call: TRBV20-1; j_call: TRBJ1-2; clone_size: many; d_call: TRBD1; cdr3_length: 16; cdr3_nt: TGCAGTGCTAGAGGAGATAACAGGGGAAGCGACTATGGCTACACCTTC; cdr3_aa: CSARGDNRGSDYGYTF
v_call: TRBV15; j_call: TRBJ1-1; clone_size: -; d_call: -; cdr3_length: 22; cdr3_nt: -; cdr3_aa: CATSSQTSVYFCAISGGAEAFF
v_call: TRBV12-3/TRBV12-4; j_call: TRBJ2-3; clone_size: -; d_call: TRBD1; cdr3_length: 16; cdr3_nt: TGTGCCAGCAGTCCCACCGGGACAGGGTTTTCAGATACGCAGTATTTT; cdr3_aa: CASSPTGTGFSDTQYF
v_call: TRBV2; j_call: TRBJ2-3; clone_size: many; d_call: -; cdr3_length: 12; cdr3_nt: TGTGCCAGCCGAGGGACCTCCGATACGCAGTATTTT; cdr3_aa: CASRGTSDTQYF
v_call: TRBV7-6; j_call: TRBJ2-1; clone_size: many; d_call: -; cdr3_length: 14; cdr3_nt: TGTGCCAGCAGTTCCGCCGGGGGCGGGGATGAGCAGTTCTTC; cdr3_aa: CASSSAGGGDEQFF
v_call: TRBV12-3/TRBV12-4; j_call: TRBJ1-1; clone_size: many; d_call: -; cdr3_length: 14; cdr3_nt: TGTGCCAGCAGTTCGCAACCAGTGAACACTGAAGCTTTCTTT; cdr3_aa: CASSSQPVNTEAFF
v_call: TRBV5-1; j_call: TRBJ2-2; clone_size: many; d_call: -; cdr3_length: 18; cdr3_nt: TGCGCCAGCAGCTCACGTCTCTCCAGGGGGGGTAAACCGGAGGAGCTGTTTTTT; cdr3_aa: CASSSRLSRGGKPEELFF
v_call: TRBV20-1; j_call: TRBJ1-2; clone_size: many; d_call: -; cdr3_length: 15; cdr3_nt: TGCAGTGCTAGATTCAGCAGGGCGCTCAACTATGGCTACACCTTC; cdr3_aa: CSARFSRALNYGYTF
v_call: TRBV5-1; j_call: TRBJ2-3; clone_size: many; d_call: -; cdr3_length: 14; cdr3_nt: TGCGCCAGCAGCTTGGGTCGGGGCACAGATACGCAGTATTTT; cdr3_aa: CASSLGRGTDTQYF
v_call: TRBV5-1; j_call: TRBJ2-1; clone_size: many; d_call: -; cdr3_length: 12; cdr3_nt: TGCGCCAGCAGCTTGGAGGGACATGAGCAGTTCTTC; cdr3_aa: CASSLEGHEQFF
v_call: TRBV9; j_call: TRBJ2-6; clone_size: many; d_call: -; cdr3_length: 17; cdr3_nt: TGTGCCAGCAGCGTAGCGGCGGGTACCTCTAGGGCCAACGTCCTGACTTTC; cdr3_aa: CASSVAAGTSRANVLTF
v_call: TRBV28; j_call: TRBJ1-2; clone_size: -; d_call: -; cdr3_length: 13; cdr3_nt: TGTGCCAGCAGCACTACAGGGATCCATGGCTACGCCTTC; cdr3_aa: CASSTTGIHGYAF
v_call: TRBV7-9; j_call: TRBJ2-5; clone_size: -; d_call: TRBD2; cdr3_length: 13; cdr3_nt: TGTGCCAGCAGCGGCGGGAGACAAGAGACCCAGTACTTC; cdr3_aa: CASSGGRQETQYF
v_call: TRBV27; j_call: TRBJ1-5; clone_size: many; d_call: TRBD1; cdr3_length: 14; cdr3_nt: TGTGCCAGCAGTTCGGACAGGGGGGTTCAGCCCCAGCATTTT; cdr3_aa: CASSSDRGVQPQHF
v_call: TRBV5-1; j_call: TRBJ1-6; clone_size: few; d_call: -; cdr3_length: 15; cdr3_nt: TGCGCCAGCAGCTTAACCGGGACCGAGAATTCACCCCTCCACTTT; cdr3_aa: CASSLTGTENSPLHF
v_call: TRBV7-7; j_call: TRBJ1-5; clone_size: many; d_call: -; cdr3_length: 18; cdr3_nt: TGTGCCAGCAGCCAAGCTCGGGACCCACCCAATAGCAATCAGCCCCAGCATTTT; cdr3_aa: CASSQARDPPNSNQPQHF
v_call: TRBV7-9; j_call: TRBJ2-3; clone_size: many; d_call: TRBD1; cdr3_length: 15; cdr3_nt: TGTGCCAGCAGCCCCGGGACAGGGGTTGGAGATACGCAGTATTTT; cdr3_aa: CASSPGTGVGDTQYF
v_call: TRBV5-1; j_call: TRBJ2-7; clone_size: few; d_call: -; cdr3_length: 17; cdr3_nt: TGCGCCAGCAGCGCGACATTAGGACGTCCAGACTCCTACGAGCAGTACTTC; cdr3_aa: CASSATLGRPDSYEQYF
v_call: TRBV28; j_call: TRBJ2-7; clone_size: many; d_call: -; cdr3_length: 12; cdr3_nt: TGTGCCAGCAGTTTATTAGACGGACGGCGGTACTTC; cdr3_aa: CASSLLDGRRYF
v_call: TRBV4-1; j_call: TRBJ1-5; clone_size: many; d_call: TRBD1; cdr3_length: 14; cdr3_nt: TGCGCCAGCAGCCGGACAGGAAACAATCAGCCCCAGCATTTT; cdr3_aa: CASSRTGNNQPQHF